This is a list of T cell receptor beta chains from one sample in a study of blood T cell repertoires in COVID-19. Generated by immunoSEQ multiplex PCR, the TCRdb table keeps only in-frame clones and is missing some. The sample lists under 300,000 clones, about 87% occurring once. The specimen was PBMCs or T cells enriched from blood (not recorded which). These receptors originate from a woman aged 45-60 years who had recovered from COVID-19. CDR3s include the opening cysteine and the closing phenylalanine or tryptophan. Each record gives: clone size, V gene, J gene, D gene, CDR3 DNA, CDR3 protein. A D gene is named only where the DNA matches it firmly. Size is stated for part of the rows, as once, few or many counts, or as a class when the clone is expanded.

abundance: NA
v_gene: TRBV2
j_gene: TRBJ2-1
d_gene: TRBD2
CDR3nt: TGTGCCAGCAACGAGCTAGCGGGAGTAAATGAGCAGTTCTTC
CDR3aa: CASNELAGVNEQFF

abundance: NA
v_gene: TRBV5-5
j_gene: TRBJ2-2
d_gene: NA
CDR3nt: TGTGCCAGCAGGGGCGGACAATCTGGGTCCGGGGAGCTGTTTTTT
CDR3aa: CASRGGQSGSGELFF

abundance: NA
v_gene: TRBV7-6
j_gene: TRBJ2-1
d_gene: TRBD2
CDR3nt: TGTGCCAGCAGCTTAGTCGTAGCGGGAACTTACAATGAGCAGTTCTTC
CDR3aa: CASSLVVAGTYNEQFF

abundance: few
v_gene: TRBV2
j_gene: TRBJ2-1
d_gene: NA
CDR3nt: TGTGCCAGCAGAGAGTACAATGAGCAGTTCTTC
CDR3aa: CASREYNEQFF

abundance: NA
v_gene: TRBV19
j_gene: TRBJ2-5
d_gene: NA
CDR3nt: TGTGCCAGTAGTATTCAGGGAGAGACCCAGTACTTC
CDR3aa: CASSIQGETQYF

abundance: NA
v_gene: TRBV21-1
j_gene: TRBJ2-7
d_gene: NA
CDR3nt: TGTGCCAGCAGCAAACTTGTACCGCATCTAACGTTCTACGAGCAGTACTTC
CDR3aa: CASSKLVPHLTFYEQYF

abundance: NA
v_gene: TRBV12-3/TRBV12-4
j_gene: TRBJ1-1
d_gene: NA
CDR3nt: TGTGCCAGCAGTTTCACCAGGAACACTGAAGCTTTCTTT
CDR3aa: CASSFTRNTEAFF

abundance: NA
v_gene: TRBV7-9
j_gene: TRBJ1-6
d_gene: TRBD1
CDR3nt: TGTGCCAGCAGCTTTACAGGGGGCAGTAATTCACCCCTCCACTTT
CDR3aa: CASSFTGGSNSPLHF

abundance: NA
v_gene: TRBV20-1
j_gene: TRBJ2-1
d_gene: NA
CDR3nt: TGCAGTGCTCCACTAAATGAGCAGTTCTTC
CDR3aa: CSAPLNEQFF

abundance: NA
v_gene: TRBV18
j_gene: TRBJ2-3
d_gene: NA
CDR3nt: TGTGCCAGCTCAACGGGGGGCACAGATACGCAGTATTTT
CDR3aa: CASSTGGTDTQYF

abundance: NA
v_gene: TRBV9
j_gene: TRBJ2-5
d_gene: TRBD2
CDR3nt: TGTGCCAGCAGCCCCACCGCACCACTAGCGGGAGGTGGAGAGACCCAGTACTTC
CDR3aa: CASSPTAPLAGGGETQYF

abundance: once
v_gene: TRBV6-5
j_gene: TRBJ2-1
d_gene: NA
CDR3nt: TGTGCCAGCAGTTACTCGCAGGGAAATGAGCAGTTCTTC
CDR3aa: CASSYSQGNEQFF

abundance: few
v_gene: TRBV18
j_gene: TRBJ2-7
d_gene: NA
CDR3nt: TGTGCCAGCTCATCCCCTAGCTACGAGCAGTACTTC
CDR3aa: CASSSPSYEQYF

abundance: NA
v_gene: TRBV7-9
j_gene: TRBJ1-2
d_gene: NA
CDR3nt: TGTGCCAGCAGCTTAGATGTTGGGAGTGGCTACACCTTC
CDR3aa: CASSLDVGSGYTF

abundance: NA
v_gene: TRBV11-2
j_gene: TRBJ2-1
d_gene: TRBD2
CDR3nt: TGTGCCAGCAGCTTAGAGCCTAGCGGGGTCCACAATGAGCAGTTCTTC
CDR3aa: CASSLEPSGVHNEQFF

abundance: NA
v_gene: TRBV2
j_gene: TRBJ1-5
d_gene: TRBD1
CDR3nt: TGTGCCAGCACCCTAGGGGGCAGGCTCCAGCCCCAGCATTTT
CDR3aa: CASTLGGRLQPQHF

abundance: NA
v_gene: TRBV5-4
j_gene: TRBJ2-7
d_gene: TRBD1
CDR3nt: TGTGCCAGCAGCGAAAGACAAGGGACAGGGATTTACTTC
CDR3aa: CASSERQGTGIYF

abundance: NA
v_gene: TRBV7-8
j_gene: TRBJ2-7
d_gene: TRBD2
CDR3nt: TGTGCCAGCAGCTTAGTGGCTAGCGGGAGGGGCTACGAGCAGTACTTC
CDR3aa: CASSLVASGRGYEQYF

abundance: NA
v_gene: TRBV19
j_gene: TRBJ1-2
d_gene: TRBD1
CDR3nt: TGTGCCAGTAGTAACACGACAGGGCATGGAGACTATGGCTACACCTTC
CDR3aa: CASSNTTGHGDYGYTF

abundance: NA
v_gene: TRBV9
j_gene: TRBJ2-2
d_gene: NA
CDR3nt: TGTGCCAGCAGCGTAGGGGCAAGTGGTGGCGGGGAGCTGTTTTTT
CDR3aa: CASSVGASGGGELFF

abundance: NA
v_gene: TRBV4-1
j_gene: TRBJ2-7
d_gene: TRBD1
CDR3nt: TGCGCCAGCAGCCAAGACCCCTCGGGACAGGGCTACGAGCAGTACTTC
CDR3aa: CASSQDPSGQGYEQYF

abundance: NA
v_gene: TRBV27
j_gene: TRBJ1-5
d_gene: NA
CDR3nt: TGTGCCAGCGGGACATTGGTGGGGAATCAGCCCCAGCATTTT
CDR3aa: CASGTLVGNQPQHF

abundance: few
v_gene: TRBV5-1
j_gene: TRBJ1-1
d_gene: NA
CDR3nt: TGCGCCAGCAGCTTGGCCGGTTCCCCTCTGACAGGAGGCACTGAAGCTTTCTTT
CDR3aa: CASSLAGSPLTGGTEAFF

abundance: NA
v_gene: TRBV28
j_gene: TRBJ1-3
d_gene: NA
CDR3nt: TGTGCCAGCACCTTCACGGGTAGCTCTGGAAACACCATATATTTT
CDR3aa: CASTFTGSSGNTIYF

abundance: NA
v_gene: TRBV28
j_gene: TRBJ1-2
d_gene: NA
CDR3nt: TGTGCCAGCAGTATACAGGGAAACTATGGCTACACCTTC
CDR3aa: CASSIQGNYGYTF

abundance: once
v_gene: TRBV5-4
j_gene: TRBJ2-5
d_gene: TRBD2
CDR3nt: TGTGCCAGCAGCTTGGGTAGCGGGAGATCGGGAGAGACCCAGTACTTC
CDR3aa: CASSLGSGRSGETQYF

abundance: once
v_gene: TRBV7-2
j_gene: TRBJ2-5
d_gene: TRBD2
CDR3nt: TGTGCCAGCAGCTTAGTAGGTGTAGCGGGAGTCATGGAGACCCAGTACTTC
CDR3aa: CASSLVGVAGVMETQYF

abundance: NA
v_gene: TRBV15
j_gene: TRBJ1-1
d_gene: TRBD1
CDR3nt: TGTGCCACCAGCAGAGCTCAGACAGGGCTTTTGTTTGCTTTCTTT
CDR3aa: CATSRAQTGLLFAFF

abundance: few
v_gene: TRBV11-3
j_gene: TRBJ2-7
d_gene: TRBD2
CDR3nt: TGTGCCAGCAGCTCCGGGACTAGCGGGAGCGAGCAGTACTTC
CDR3aa: CASSSGTSGSEQYF

abundance: NA
v_gene: TRBV5-1
j_gene: TRBJ2-3
d_gene: NA
CDR3nt: TGCGCCAGCAGCTTGGCTAGCGCAAGCACAGATACGCAGTATTTT
CDR3aa: CASSLASASTDTQYF

abundance: NA
v_gene: TRBV6-5
j_gene: TRBJ1-3
d_gene: NA
CDR3nt: TGTGCCAGCGGGGGGACGTCTGGAAACACCATATATTTT
CDR3aa: CASGGTSGNTIYF

abundance: NA
v_gene: TRBV5-1
j_gene: TRBJ2-5
d_gene: TRBD2
CDR3nt: TGCGCCAGCAGTCAGGGACTAGCGGGAGGCGTTCAAGAGACCCAGTACTTC
CDR3aa: CASSQGLAGGVQETQYF

abundance: once
v_gene: TRBV21-1
j_gene: TRBJ2-3
d_gene: NA
CDR3nt: TGTGCCAGCAGCATAAACCCTTGGGTGGGGGGTAGCACAGATACGCAGTATTTT
CDR3aa: CASSINPWVGGSTDTQYF

abundance: NA
v_gene: TRBV30
j_gene: TRBJ1-4
d_gene: TRBD1
CDR3nt: TGTGCCTGGAGTCCGACAGGGATGGATGAAAAACTGTTTTTT
CDR3aa: CAWSPTGMDEKLFF

abundance: NA
v_gene: TRBV27
j_gene: TRBJ2-1
d_gene: TRBD2
CDR3nt: TGTGCCAGCAGGCCTAGCGGGAACGACAATGAGCAGTTCTTC
CDR3aa: CASRPSGNDNEQFF

abundance: NA
v_gene: TRBV11-2
j_gene: TRBJ1-1
d_gene: NA
CDR3nt: TGTGCCAGCAGCTCGCAGGGGAGCACTGAAGCTTTCTTT
CDR3aa: CASSSQGSTEAFF

abundance: NA
v_gene: TRBV7-2
j_gene: TRBJ1-4
d_gene: TRBD1
CDR3nt: TGTGCCAGCAGCTTAGGGACAGGGTATGAAAAACTGTTTTTT
CDR3aa: CASSLGTGYEKLFF

abundance: NA
v_gene: TRBV15
j_gene: TRBJ1-1
d_gene: NA
CDR3nt: TGTGCCACCAGCGGGCCCCGGCCGGTGAACACTGAAGCTTTCTTT
CDR3aa: CATSGPRPVNTEAFF

abundance: NA
v_gene: TRBV7-9
j_gene: TRBJ2-3
d_gene: TRBD2
CDR3nt: TGTGCCAGCAGCCAGCAAAGGACTAGCGGGCGCACAGATACGCAGTATTTT
CDR3aa: CASSQQRTSGRTDTQYF

abundance: NA
v_gene: TRBV4-3
j_gene: TRBJ1-2
d_gene: TRBD1
CDR3nt: TGCGCCAGCAGCCAAGATGGGGACAGTGCCTATGGCTACACCTTC
CDR3aa: CASSQDGDSAYGYTF

abundance: NA
v_gene: TRBV20-1
j_gene: TRBJ2-7
d_gene: NA
CDR3nt: TGCAGTGCCAGGAGGCTCTACGAGCAGTACTTC
CDR3aa: CSARRLYEQYF

abundance: NA
v_gene: TRBV27
j_gene: TRBJ2-6
d_gene: TRBD2
CDR3nt: TGTGCCAGCAGTCGGGCACTAGCGGGAGGGAGAGGGGCCAACGTCCTGACTTTC
CDR3aa: CASSRALAGGRGANVLTF

abundance: NA
v_gene: TRBV3-1/TRBV3-2
j_gene: TRBJ1-6
d_gene: NA
CDR3nt: TGTGCCAGCAGCCTCCGGGCAGGCGGGTCACCCCTCCACTTT
CDR3aa: CASSLRAGGSPLHF

abundance: NA
v_gene: TRBV27
j_gene: TRBJ2-1
d_gene: TRBD2
CDR3nt: TGTGCCAGCAGTTTACAGGGACTAGCGGGCAATGAGCAGTTCTTC
CDR3aa: CASSLQGLAGNEQFF

abundance: NA
v_gene: TRBV14
j_gene: TRBJ1-3
d_gene: NA
CDR3nt: TGTGCCAGCAGCCGAAGCGGGGGACCTGGAAACACCATATATTTT
CDR3aa: CASSRSGGPGNTIYF

abundance: NA
v_gene: TRBV5-6
j_gene: TRBJ2-5
d_gene: NA
CDR3nt: TGTGCCAGCAGCGCCGCGGGGAGGGGGTACCTCCAAGAGACCCAGTACTTC
CDR3aa: CASSAAGRGYLQETQYF